The 8 T cell receptor beta chains given below trace back to one sample, sequenced in a study of blood T cell repertoires in COVID-19. Clones were read by immunoSEQ multiplex PCR, and TCRdb kept only the in-frame ones, dropping some. The repertoire holds under 200,000 clones, roughly 86% seen once, with approximately 7.7% in the top ten. The sequenced sample consisted of peripheral blood. Receptors were obtained from a man aged 35-49 years who had recovered from COVID-19.

The V gene is TRBV27, the J gene TRBJ2-1, with TRBD1 matching 7 bases. Germline V gene sequence: CDR1 MNHEY, CDR2 SMNVEV (reference sequence). The CDR3 loop spans 15 amino acids. Trimming at V came to 5 bases and at J to 4 bases, leaving 8 bases not matched to a gene. The CDR3 loop reads CASSRQGFVYNEQFF. The CDR3 nucleotides are TGTGCCAGCAGTAGACAGGGATTCGTGTACAATGAGCAGTTCTTC.

As DNA, the CDR3 is TGTGCCAGTAGTATTTCATGGGGACTCCAAGAGACCCAGTACTTC. Translation: CASSISWGLQETQYF. The V gene is TRBV19, the J gene TRBJ2-5, with D perhaps TRBD2 (6 bases). Trimming took 3 bases from V and 1 from J, leaving 12 bases between them. Germline values: CDR1 LNHDA, CDR2 SQIVND (reference sequence). This CDR3 comprises 15 residues.

V usage is TRBV28 and J usage is TRBJ2-1; 7 positions agree with TRBD2. The CDR3 sequence is 16 residues long. Germline assignment: CDR1 MDHEN and CDR2 SYDVKM. V dropped 3 bases and J dropped 1; count of bases not matched to a gene: 6. The CDR3: CASSFHSAGSYNEQFF. CDR3 nucleotides: TGTGCCAGCAGTTTCCATTCAGCGGGATCCTACAATGAGCAGTTCTTC.

This chain connects TRBV6-5 to TRBJ1-2; D call uncertain. Trimming stripped 6 bases from V and 7 bases from J, with 15 bases between. CDR3 size: 13 residues. Per the germline V gene, CDR1 is MNHEY and CDR2 is SVGAGI. The CDR3 DNA follows: TGTGCCAGCAGCTACGTCAGATCGGGTGGCTACACCTTC. This sequence encodes CASSYVRSGGYTF.

The chain uses TRBV6-6 and TRBJ1-5; no clear D gene. The V end was cut by 4 bases, the J end by 0 bases, with 10 bases between. Germline loops: CDR1 MNHNY, CDR2 SVGAGI (reference sequence). CDR3 length: 15 residues. CDR3 DNA: TGTGCCAGCAGTTCCACGGAGTATAGCAATCAGCCCCAGCATTTT. It encodes CASSSTEYSNQPQHF.

The chain has TRBV12-3 or TRBV12-4 and TRBJ2-7, with D perhaps TRBD1 (6 bases). The CDR3 is made up of 12 amino acids. Trimming took 3 bases from V and 6 from J, leaving 9 bases between them. In DNA form, the CDR3 reads TGTGCCAGCAGTTTGTACAGGGCCGAGCAGTACTTC. This codes for CASSLYRAEQYF.

This clone has only one observation. This chain joins TRBV28 and TRBJ1-4; D gene unclear. The CDR3 consists of 14 residues. CDR1 is MDHEN and CDR2 is SYDVKM in the germline V gene. V was shortened by 8 bases and J by 4 bases, with 14 bases between the two germline ends. The CDR3 DNA is TGTGCCAGCGCCGCCCGGGGAGTTAATGAAAAACTGTTTTTT. The encoded protein is CASAARGVNEKLFF. Full variable domain (rest looked up from reference TRBV28 and TRBJ1-4): DVKVTQSSRYLVKRTGEKVFLECVQDMDHENMFWYRQDPGLGLRLIYFSYDVKMKEKGDIPEGYSVSREKKERFSLILESASTNQTSMYLCASAARGVNEKLFFGSGTQLSVL.

There are a few counts of this clone. The J gene is TRBJ2-6, the V gene TRBV7-2, with 12 bases aligning to TRBD2. The CDR3 covers 18 residues. J lost 0 bases, V lost 4 bases, and 4 bases had no gene match. The germline V gene encodes CDR1 SGHTA and CDR2 FQGNSA. The CDR3 sequence is CASSSRLAGASGANVLTF. The CDR3, as DNA: TGTGCCAGCAGCTCAAGACTAGCGGGGGCCTCTGGGGCCAACGTCCTGACTTTC.